This is a list of T cell receptor beta chains from one sample in a study of T cell repertoires in cytomegalovirus infection. MiXCR, applied by TCRdb to the reads, yields one record per CDR3 protein. Altogether more than 400,000 distinct CDR3 sequences are present, more than 25% being singletons, with the ten largest covering roughly an eighth. The sample was PBMCs. These receptors originate from a human donor in good health (CMV status not recorded). Some clones in this sample may be carry-over from other donors' samples. Each CDR3 is given with its conserved first and last residue. The D gene is left open where the match is weak. Rows may omit the clone size; those that give it use once, few, many or a size class.

>TRBD2|many|15|TRBJ2-7|TRBV7-3
CASSAGRERSYEQYF
TGTGCCAGCAGCGCAGGGCGGGAGCGGTCCTACGAGCAGTACTTC
>TRBD1|NA|13|TRBJ1-4|TRBV7-9
CASSSGTGTKLFF
TGTGCCAGCAGCTCCGGGACAGGGACAAAACTGTTTTTT
>NA|many|14|TRBJ2-2|TRBV7-2
CASSHRVNTGELFF
TGTGCCAGCAGCCATCGGGTGAACACCGGGGAGCTGTTTTTT
>NA|NA|11|TRBJ2-1|TRBV2
CASQPAYEQFF
TGTGCCAGCCAACCTGCATATGAGCAGTTCTTC
>TRBD2|many|13|TRBJ2-1|TRBV7-3
CASSSRLANEQFF
TGTGCCAGCAGCTCCCGACTAGCCAATGAGCAGTTCTTC
>NA|NA|14|TRBJ1-2|TRBV3-1
CASSQESVGYGYTF
TGTGCCAGCAGCCAAGAATCTGTAGGCTATGGCTACACCTTC
>NA|NA|16|TRBJ1-2|TRBV20-1
CSARDPRAGEDYGYTF
TGCAGTGCTAGAGATCCCCGGGCAGGGGAAGACTATGGCTACACCTTC
>NA|NA|13|TRBJ2-1|TRBV24-1
CATSFQGWNEQFF
TGTGCCACCAGTTTCCAGGGCTGGAATGAGCAGTTCTTC
>TRBD1|NA|14|TRBJ1-4|TRBV28
CASSFGDRGEKLFF
TGTGCCAGCAGTTTTGGGGACAGGGGAGAAAAACTGTTTTTT
>NA|NA|15|TRBJ2-5|TRBV12-3/TRBV12-4
CASSLAWGIQETQYF
TGTGCCAGCAGTTTAGCGTGGGGGATACAAGAGACCCAGTACTTC
>NA|NA|13|TRBJ2-3|TRBV24-1
CATSDLGDPRRYF
TGTGCCACCAGTGATCTTGGGGACCCGAGACGGTATTTT
>NA|many|15|TRBJ2-7|TRBV7-2
CASSLGTAPIYEQYF
TGTGCCAGCAGCTTAGGGACAGCTCCTATCTACGAGCAGTACTTC
>TRBD1|many|14|TRBJ2-7|TRBV7-9
CASSSGQSHYEQYF
TGTGCCAGCAGTTCGGGACAGAGCCACTACGAGCAGTACTTC
>NA|few|17|TRBJ1-3|TRBV7-2
CASSLSLGRGSGNTIYF
TGTGCCAGCAGCTTGTCCTTGGGCAGGGGCTCTGGAAACACCATATATTTT
>NA|NA|15|TRBJ2-3|TRBV20-1
CSARDQRISTDTQYF
TGCAGTGCTAGAGATCAACGGATTAGCACAGATACGCAGTATTTT
>TRBD2|few|19|TRBJ2-1|TRBV11-3
CASSLVSSVAGGYMNEQFF
TGTGCCAGCAGCTTAGTATCGTCGGTAGCGGGAGGGTATATGAATGAGCAGTTCTTC
>TRBD2|NA|15|TRBJ2-3|TRBV7-2
CASSSSGAPTDTQYF
TGTGCCAGCAGCTCTAGCGGGGCACCCACAGATACGCAGTATTTT
>NA|few|18|TRBJ2-3|TRBV29-1
CSVEDPPGTTGASDTQYF
TGCAGCGTTGAAGACCCCCCTGGGACGACGGGAGCTTCAGATACGCAGTATTTT
>TRBD1|few|15|TRBJ2-2|TRBV12-3/TRBV12-4
CASSWGQGDTGELFF
TGTGCCAGCAGTTGGGGACAGGGAGACACCGGGGAGCTGTTTTTT
>NA|few|16|TRBJ1-2|TRBV4-3
CASSQLDGGYNYGYTF
TGCGCCAGCAGCCAACTCGACGGCGGCTATAACTATGGCTACACCTTC
>NA|NA|13|TRBJ1-1|TRBV20-1
CSAAAPGSTEAFF
TGCAGTGCCGCGGCCCCGGGAAGCACTGAAGCTTTCTTT
>TRBD1|NA|15|TRBJ2-2|TRBV4-3
CASSAGTGWAGELFF
TGCGCCAGCAGCGCCGGGACAGGGTGGGCCGGGGAGCTGTTTTTT
>TRBD2|few|14|TRBJ2-7|TRBV28
CASRPSGNRFEQYF
TGTGCCAGCAGACCAAGCGGGAACCGGTTCGAGCAGTACTTC
>TRBD2|few|17|TRBJ2-5|TRBV7-2
CASSPDRLAGGQETQYF
TGTGCCAGCAGCCCGGACCGACTAGCGGGAGGGCAAGAGACCCAGTACTTC
>NA|NA|15|TRBJ1-1|TRBV20-1
CSAPRPGTMNTEAFF
TGCAGTGCCCCGAGGCCAGGGACGATGAACACTGAAGCTTTCTTT
>NA|NA|16|TRBJ2-6|TRBV4-1
CASSPNRGAGANVLTF
TGCGCCAGCAGCCCAAACCGGGGGGCCGGGGCCAACGTCCTGACTTTC
>NA|few|18|TRBJ1-5|TRBV4-1
CASSQYPRGIRSNQPQHF
TGCGCCAGCAGCCAATACCCGAGGGGGATACGTAGCAATCAGCCCCAGCATTTT
>TRBD1|NA|14|TRBJ2-7|TRBV10-3
CATRTGTATYEQYF
TGTGCCACCCGAACCGGGACAGCGACCTACGAGCAGTACTTC
>NA|NA|12|TRBJ2-7|TRBV15
CATSRAGREQYF
TGTGCCACCAGCAGAGCCGGGCGCGAGCAGTACTTC
>TRBD1|many|13|TRBJ1-1|TRBV12-3/TRBV12-4
CASSLNRGAEAFF
TGTGCCAGCAGTCTAAACAGGGGAGCTGAAGCTTTCTTT
>TRBD1|NA|17|TRBJ1-5|TRBV6-2/TRBV6-3
CASSTYRGSKGNQPQHF
TGTGCCAGCAGTACCTACAGGGGATCTAAAGGCAATCAGCCCCAGCATTTT
>TRBD1|NA|18|TRBJ1-3|TRBV6-5
CASTPGPGQGSSGNTIYF
TGTGCCAGCACTCCCGGGCCGGGACAGGGAAGCTCTGGAAACACCATATATTTT
>NA|few|13|TRBJ1-1|TRBV29-1
CSVEKQGNTEAFF
TGCAGCGTTGAAAAACAGGGGAACACTGAAGCTTTCTTT
>NA|few|14|TRBJ1-2|TRBV7-2
CASSTRTFGYGYTF
TGTGCCAGCAGCACCCGGACGTTCGGCTATGGCTACACCTTC
>TRBD2|once|15|TRBJ2-7|TRBV12-3/TRBV12-4
CASRTGAGEGYEQYF
TGTGCCAGCAGGACCGGGGCGGGGGAAGGCTACGAGCAGTACTTC
>TRBD2|few|16|TRBJ2-5|TRBV7-2
CASSVGLAGTQETQYF
TGTGCCAGCAGCGTTGGACTAGCGGGCACCCAAGAGACCCAGTACTTC
>NA|few|13|TRBJ1-2|TRBV16
CASSVQLRAGYTF
TGTGCCAGCAGCGTACAACTCAGGGCTGGCTACACCTTC
>NA|few|14|TRBJ2-7|TRBV11-1
CASSKRYDYLEQYF
TGTGCCAGCAGCAAACGTTACGACTACCTTGAGCAGTACTTC
>TRBD1|NA|16|TRBJ1-3|TRBV20-1
CSARAGQGALGNTIYF
TGCAGTGCTAGAGCGGGACAGGGCGCGTTAGGGAACACCATATATTTT
>TRBD2|NA|17|TRBJ2-3|TRBV24-1
CATSDGGSGISTDTQYF
TGTGCCACCAGTGATGGAGGTAGCGGGATCAGCACAGATACGCAGTATTTT
>NA|NA|15|TRBJ2-7|TRBV2
CASSEGIEGAYEQYF
TGTGCCAGCAGTGAAGGTATCGAGGGCGCCTACGAGCAGTACTTC